These 26 T cell receptor beta chains came from one sample sequenced in a study of T cell repertoires in cytomegalovirus infection. No cognate antigen is known for these TCRs. TCRdb redid the calling of the reads with MiXCR, one entry per CDR3 protein. This sample has about 920,000 distinct CDR3 sequences; 30% to 40% occur once, and the top ten carry around 15%. Sequencing used cultured CD8+ T cells from PBMCs, obtained from culture after CMV antigen stimulation. All receptors come from a human donor in good health (CMV status not recorded). Some clones in this sample may be carry-over from other donors' samples.

The chain carries TRBV27 and TRBJ2-7; either TRBD1 or TRBD2 may fit D (5 bases each). Germline CDR1 is MNHEY and CDR2 is SMNVEV (reference sequence). Trimming shortened V by 1 base and J by 5 bases, and 9 bases separated the two germline ends. This CDR3 is built from 13 residues. This CDR3 reads CASSLLWGNEQYF. Written as DNA, the CDR3 is TGTGCCAGCAGTTTATTATGGGGGAACGAGCAGTACTTC.

The chain carries TRBV28 and TRBJ2-7; the D gene is possibly TRBD2 (5 bases). The V and J ends lost 3 bases and 0 bases respectively, with 12 bases between them. In germline, CDR1 is MDHEN, CDR2 SYDVKM. This CDR3 contains 15 residues. CDR3 sequence (DNA): TGTGCCAGCAGTTTCAGAGGGCCTAGCTCCTACGAGCAGTACGTC. Translating gives CASSFRGPSSYEQYV.

The chain recombines TRBV6-8 with TRBJ2-3; 12 nucleotides match TRBD2. This CDR3 comprises 17 residues. The V segment lost 4 bases and the J segment 0 bases; nucleotides outside the gene matches: 5. Per germline, CDR1 MNHGY and CDR2 SAAAGT. The CDR3, as DNA: TGTGCCAGCAGTTTGTACGGACTAGCGGGGAGCACAGATACGCAGTATTTT. Translated: CASSLYGLAGSTDTQYF.

This clonotype has more than one count but fewer than ten. The chain uses TRBV20-1 and TRBJ2-7; possibly TRBD2 for D (5 bases). Between the trimmed V and J ends, which lost 4 bases and 7 bases, there was a span of 23 bases. CDR3 size: 15 residues. Germline V gene lookup returns CDR1 DFQATT and CDR2 SNEGSKA (reference sequence). CDR3 amino acids: CSAIFRAPSFGEQYF. CDR3 DNA sequence: TGCAGTGCTATTTTTCGGGCACCTAGCTTTGGGGAGCAGTACTTC.

This chain joins TRBV5-1 and TRBJ2-2; 14 nucleotides align to TRBD2. The germline V gene encodes CDR1 SGHRS and CDR2 YFSETQ. CDR3 length equals 17 residues. With V trimmed by 3 bases and J by 2 bases, 3 bases remained unmatched. This CDR3 is CASSWGLAGANTGELFF. The CDR3 coding sequence is TGCGCCAGCAGCTGGGGACTAGCGGGGGCCAACACCGGGGAGCTGTTTTTT.

V and J are TRBV6-1 and TRBJ2-3; 8 bases fit TRBD1. This CDR3 region has 16 residues. Germline CDR1 and CDR2: MNHNS and SASEGT. V dropped 5 bases and J dropped 3; count of bases not matched to a gene: 10. The CDR3 nucleotides read TGTGCCAGCAGTTATGACAGGGGACAGCCTACAGATACGCAGTATTTT. Its translation: CASSYDRGQPTDTQYF.

In its sample, this clonotype was seen once. This sequence joins TRBV19 and TRBJ2-1, with TRBD2 identical over 9 bases. The CDR3 spans 17 residues. CDR1 is LNHDA, CDR2 SQIVND, per germline (reference sequence). Trimming at V came to 3 bases and at J to 1 base, leaving 7 bases not matched to a gene. CDR3 region: CASSIGGGDGSYNEQFF. The CDR3 DNA is TGTGCCAGTAGTATCGGCGGGGGGGACGGATCCTACAATGAGCAGTTCTTC.

This clonotype showed up many times. This could be a read error, since a much larger clone is one nucleotide away. The J gene is TRBJ1-1, the V gene TRBV7-6; D is unresolved. The CDR3 contains 13 residues. The V end was cut by 2 bases, the J end by 2 bases, with 6 bases between. Germline V gene data show CDR1 as SGHVS and CDR2 as FNYEAQ. The CDR3 sequence: CASSLNSNTEAFF. For the CDR3, the DNA is TGTGCCAGCAGCTTAAACAGCAACACTGAAGCTTTCTTT.

V usage is TRBV9 and J usage is TRBJ2-1, with a tentative D call TRBD2 (6 bases). Germline CDR1 and CDR2: SGDLS and YYNGEE. This CDR3 region has 19 residues. Trimming left V 0 bases short and J 0 bases short, with 19 bases between. The CDR3 reads CASSVGFRRGPSSYNEQFF. CDR3 DNA sequence: TGTGCCAGCAGCGTAGGTTTTAGGAGGGGACCTAGCTCCTACAATGAGCAGTTCTTC.

This clonotype was detected many times. CDR3: CASSKGDRVRETQYF. CDR3 coding DNA: TGTGCCAGCAGTAAGGGGGACAGGGTTCGGGAGACCCAGTACTTC. This sequence joins TRBV7-2 and TRBJ2-5; the match to TRBD1 covers 9 bases. J lost 5 bases, V lost 6 bases, and 10 bases had no gene match. The germline gives CDR1 SGHTA, CDR2 FQGNSA. The CDR3 spans 15 residues.

The count of this clonotype is one. This sequence joins TRBV4-2 and TRBJ2-2, with D hard to call. From germline, CDR1 is LGHNA and CDR2 YNFKEQ. CDR3 size: 14 residues. V lost 5 bases and J 2 bases, leaving 9 bases between the germline ends. The CDR3 DNA is TGTGCCAGCAGCTGGAGCGCCAACACCGGGGAGCTGTTTTTT. It yields the protein CASSWSANTGELFF.

The rearrangement uses TRBV4-3 and TRBJ2-5, with D perhaps given as TRBD1 or TRBD2 (5 bases each). The V gene's germline CDR1 is LGHNA and CDR2 YSLEER. This CDR3 has 16 amino acids. The V end lost 2 bases, the J end lost 2 bases, and 15 bases lay between the germline ends. The CDR3 protein is CASSQKLGRLQETQYF. DNA for the CDR3: TGCGCCAGCAGCCAAAAACTGGGACGCTTGCAAGAGACCCAGTACTTC.

This clonotype was counted between two and nine times. The V gene is TRBV20-1, the J gene TRBJ2-2; TRBD1 matches at 8 bases. The CDR3 runs to 19 residues. The germline CDR1 and CDR2 sequences are DFQATT and SNEGSKA (reference sequence). V was pared by 0 bases and J by 5 bases, with 17 bases of the junction left unmatched. The CDR3 protein is CSARDLGMIGQGRTGELFF. The CDR3 nucleotides read TGCAGTGCTAGAGACCTGGGAATGATAGGACAGGGAAGAACCGGGGAGCTGTTTTTT.

This clonotype came up a few times. This rearrangement joins TRBV12-3 or TRBV12-4 to TRBJ1-1; tentative D call: TRBD1 (5 bases). The CDR3 has 14 amino acids. Trimming stripped 3 bases from V and 4 bases from J, with 12 bases between. CDR3 in amino acids: CASSFGHSGTEAFF. As DNA, the CDR3 is TGTGCCAGCAGTTTTGGACATTCTGGCACTGAAGCTTTCTTT.

V usage is TRBV2 and J usage is TRBJ2-7, with TRBD1 matching 9 bases. Germline V gene lookup returns CDR1 SNHLY and CDR2 FYNNEI. This CDR3 has 15 residues. The V gene end was trimmed by 5 bases and the J gene end by 5 bases; junction bases not matched to a gene: 10. The CDR3 loop is CASSRKGQGPHEQYF. DNA of the CDR3: TGTGCCAGCAGTCGGAAGGGACAGGGACCCCACGAGCAGTACTTC.

This chain uses TRBV6-2 or TRBV6-3 with TRBJ2-1; D perhaps matches TRBD1 (5 bases). The germline gives CDR1 MNHEY, CDR2 SVGEGT. This CDR3 is 17 amino acids long. Trimming took off 5 bases at V and 4 bases at J, with 21 bases between the two ends. CDR3 sequence: CASSPITTVPFYNEQFF. DNA of the CDR3: TGTGCCAGCAGTCCGATCACGACAGTTCCCTTTTACAATGAGCAGTTCTTC.

This clonotype occurred a few times. This CDR3 reads CASLKPPGELFF. The CDR3 DNA is TGCGCCAGCCTTAAACCCCCCGGGGAGCTGTTTTTT. The rearrangement uses TRBV4-1 and TRBJ2-2; D remains ambiguous. This CDR3 is 12 amino acids long. The V gene lost 8 bases and the J gene lost 6 bases, with 10 bases spanning the gap. Per the germline V gene, CDR1 is MGHRA and CDR2 is YSYEKL.

CDR3 nucleotide sequence: TGTGCCAGCAGCCCAGGAGTTCCGGGGGTACTACAGAATGAGCAGTTCTTC. Protein sequence: CASSPGVPGVLQNEQFF. The chain combines TRBV5-4 with TRBJ2-1, with D possibly being TRBD2 (6 bases). Germline-derived CDR1 and CDR2 are SGHNT and YYREEE (reference sequence). The CDR3 covers 17 residues. Trimming cost V 4 bases and J 7 bases, with 24 bases left between them. The variable domain in full, with the rest retrieved from reference TRBV5-4 and TRBJ2-1, is ETGVTQSPTHLIKTRGQQVTLRCSSQSGHNTVSWYQQALGQGPQFIFQYYREEENGRGNFPPRFSGLQFPNYSSELNVNALELDDSALYLCASSPGVPGVLQNEQFFGPGTRLTVL.

CDR3 residues: CASTIAGGYNEQFF. The CDR3 DNA is TGTGCCAGCACTATAGCGGGGGGCTACAATGAGCAGTTCTTC. The chain joins TRBV6-1 to TRBJ2-1; 10 bases fit TRBD2. The CDR3 spans 14 residues. The ends lost 7 bases at V and 3 bases at J; junction bases unmatched: 3. Looked up from germline, CDR1 is MNHNS and CDR2 is SASEGT.

CDR3 protein: CASSRYRGRRDNEQFF. CDR3 nucleotides: TGTGCCAGCAGCCGGTACAGGGGGCGCCGGGACAATGAGCAGTTCTTC. V is TRBV14 and J is TRBJ2-1, with 9 bases identical to TRBD1. This CDR3 comprises 16 residues. Germline assignment: CDR1 SGHDN and CDR2 FVKESK. The V and J ends lost 4 bases and 5 bases, in that order; junction bases with no gene match: 9.

The table lists this clonotype with a few counts. V usage is TRBV19 and J usage is TRBJ1-2; possibly TRBD1 for D (5 bases). CDR1 and CDR2 (germline): LNHDA, SQIVND (reference sequence). Between the trimmed V and J ends, which lost 10 bases and 6 bases, there was a span of 12 bases. The CDR3 length is 11 residues. In DNA, the CDR3 is TGTGCCACCGCGGGGCCGGATGGCTACACCTTC. Its translation is CATAGPDGYTF.

The chain recombines TRBV12-3 or TRBV12-4 with TRBJ2-3; the match to TRBD1 covers 9 bases. This CDR3 has 18 amino acids. After removal of 1 base from V and 4 bases from J, the junction contained 12 bases not matched to a gene. The CDR3 loop is CASSLEGTRTGEADTQYF. CDR3 coding DNA: TGTGCCAGCAGTTTAGAGGGGACCCGGACAGGGGAGGCAGATACGCAGTATTTT.

This clonotype has ten or more counts. This chain connects TRBV7-6 to TRBJ2-1, with D perhaps TRBD1 (5 bases). The germline V and J ends were trimmed by 1 base and 8 bases, with 12 bases remaining between them. The CDR3 covers 14 residues. The germline V gene has CDR1 SGHVS and CDR2 FNYEAQ. CDR3 sequence reads: CASSLETQGDEQFF. The CDR3 DNA follows: TGTGCCAGCAGCTTAGAGACCCAAGGGGATGAGCAGTTCTTC.

J is TRBJ2-1 and V is TRBV12-3 or TRBV12-4, with unresolved D. The CDR3 totals 14 residues. Trimming cost V 6 bases and J 1 base, with 10 bases left between them. The CDR3 bases are TGTGCCAGCAGAGTCTCAGTTTCCTACAATGAGCAGTTCTTC. Protein sequence: CASRVSVSYNEQFF.

This rearrangement joins TRBV5-5 to TRBJ2-7, with a tentative D call TRBD2 (6 bases). CDR3 size: 14 residues. Germline V gives CDR1 SGHKS, CDR2 YYEKEE (reference sequence). The V end lost 1 base, the J end lost 1 base, and 9 bases lay between the germline ends. The DNA of the CDR3 is TGTGCCAGCAGCTTGCTTAGCGGATCCTACGAGCAGTACGTC. It encodes CASSLLSGSYEQYV.

This clonotype has only a few counts. This CDR3 is CASSRPLHGGNTIYF. The CDR3 DNA sequence: TGTGCCAGCAGCCGACCCCTCCACGGTGGAAACACCATATATTTT. This chain uses TRBV7-8 with TRBJ1-3, with D hard to call. The germline V gene has CDR1 SGHVS and CDR2 FQNEAQ. There are 15 residues in the CDR3. V was cut by 5 bases and J by 3 bases, with 14 bases left in between.